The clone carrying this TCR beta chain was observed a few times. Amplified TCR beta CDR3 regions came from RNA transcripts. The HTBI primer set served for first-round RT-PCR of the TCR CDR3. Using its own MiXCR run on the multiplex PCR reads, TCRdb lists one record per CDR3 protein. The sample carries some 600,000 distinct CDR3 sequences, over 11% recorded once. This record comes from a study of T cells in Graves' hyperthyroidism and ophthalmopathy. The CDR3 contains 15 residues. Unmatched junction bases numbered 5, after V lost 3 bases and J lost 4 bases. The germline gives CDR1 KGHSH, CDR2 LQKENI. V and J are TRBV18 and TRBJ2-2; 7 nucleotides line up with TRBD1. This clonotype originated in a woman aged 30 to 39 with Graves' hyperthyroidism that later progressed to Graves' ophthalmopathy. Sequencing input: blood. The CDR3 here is CASSPGTEPTGELFF. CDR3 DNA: TGTGCCAGCTCACCCGGGACAGAACCCACCGGGGAGCTGTTTTTT.